This T cell receptor beta chain is from a study of regulatory T cells in long-lasting Graves disease. Study-wide context: Patients with new Graves' disease had used antithyroid drugs below 3 months.

Time point meaning: newly diagnosed GD, antithyroid drugs for less than 3 months. Scientists built the TCR library using RNA that was extracted from PBMCs. This CDR3 has 13 residues. Germline V CDR1 and CDR2: MNHEY, SVGAGI. J was trimmed by 6 bases and V by 4 bases; bases with no gene match: 5. This clonotype was detected ten times or more. The antigen is undetermined. Arm-PCR of CDR3 regions and iRepertoire HTBI primers were used to build TCR beta libraries. TCRdb re-analysed the multiplex PCR reads in MiXCR, keeping a single row per CDR3 protein. The sample has 370,000 or so distinct CDR3 sequences, 15% to 20% seen once. General study points: It was peripheral blood alone, not thyroid tissue, that was studied.

The data also belong to a second study, concerning T cells in Graves' hyperthyroidism and ophthalmopathy. From that paper: Criteria for exclusion of patients were uncontrolled infection, other autoimmune disease, pregnancy or lactation. From stable hyperthyroidism, ophthalmopathy was separated by a 13 V-J model.

This TCR was recovered from a woman in her late teens or twenties with Graves disease. The rearrangement joins TRBV6-5 to TRBJ1-2; 7 bases match TRBD1. The source was peripheral blood mononuclear cells (PBMCs), collected at new diagnosis, from a patient treated with antithyroid drugs. This CDR3 reads CASSSGGGDGYTF. The CDR3 DNA is TGTGCCAGCAGTTCAGGGGGGGGGGATGGCTACACCTTC.